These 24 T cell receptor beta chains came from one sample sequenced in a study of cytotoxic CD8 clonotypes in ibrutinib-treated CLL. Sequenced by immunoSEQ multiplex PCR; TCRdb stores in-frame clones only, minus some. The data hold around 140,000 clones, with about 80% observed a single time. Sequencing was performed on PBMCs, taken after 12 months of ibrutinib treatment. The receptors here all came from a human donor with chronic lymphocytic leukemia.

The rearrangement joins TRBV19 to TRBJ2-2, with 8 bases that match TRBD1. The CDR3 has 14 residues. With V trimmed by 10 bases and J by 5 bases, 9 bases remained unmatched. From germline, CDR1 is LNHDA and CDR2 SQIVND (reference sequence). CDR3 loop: CATKGQGATGELFF. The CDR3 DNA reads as TGTGCCACCAAAGGACAGGGTGCTACCGGGGAGCTGTTTTTT.

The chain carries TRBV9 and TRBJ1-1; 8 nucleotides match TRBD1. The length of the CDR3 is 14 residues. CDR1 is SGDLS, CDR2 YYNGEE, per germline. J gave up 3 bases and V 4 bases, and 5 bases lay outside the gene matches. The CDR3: CASSPQGAYTEAFF. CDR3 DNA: TGTGCCAGCAGCCCGCAGGGGGCGTACACTGAAGCTTTCTTT.

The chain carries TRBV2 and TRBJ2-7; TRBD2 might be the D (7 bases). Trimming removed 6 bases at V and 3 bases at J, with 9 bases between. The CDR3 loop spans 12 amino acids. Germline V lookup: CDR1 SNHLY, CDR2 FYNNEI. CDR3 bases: TGTGCCAGCAGGAGGGGGGGCTACGAGCAGTACTTC. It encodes CASRRGGYEQYF.

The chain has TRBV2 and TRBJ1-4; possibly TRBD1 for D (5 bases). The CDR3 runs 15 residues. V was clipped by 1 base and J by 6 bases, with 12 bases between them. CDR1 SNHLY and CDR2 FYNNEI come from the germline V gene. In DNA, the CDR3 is TGTGCCAGCAGTGAAGTGGGGGGAGCGGATGAAAAACTGTTTTTT. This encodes CASSEVGGADEKLFF.

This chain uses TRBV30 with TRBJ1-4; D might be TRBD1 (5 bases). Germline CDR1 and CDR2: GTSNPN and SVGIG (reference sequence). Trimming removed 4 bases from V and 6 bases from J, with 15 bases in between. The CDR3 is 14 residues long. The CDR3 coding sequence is TGTGCCTGGAATAAGTTGTCAGGGTATGAAAAACTGTTTTTT. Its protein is CAWNKLSGYEKLFF.

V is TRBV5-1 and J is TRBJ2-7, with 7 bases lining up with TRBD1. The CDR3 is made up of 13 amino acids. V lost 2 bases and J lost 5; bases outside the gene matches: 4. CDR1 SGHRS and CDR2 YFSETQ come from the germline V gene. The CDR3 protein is CASSLQGSNEQYF. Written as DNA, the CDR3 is TGCGCCAGCAGCTTACAGGGGAGCAACGAGCAGTACTTC.

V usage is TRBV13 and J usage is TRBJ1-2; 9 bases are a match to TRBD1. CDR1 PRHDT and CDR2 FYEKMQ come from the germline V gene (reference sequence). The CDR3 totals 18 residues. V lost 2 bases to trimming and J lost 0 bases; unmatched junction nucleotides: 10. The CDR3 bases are TGTGCCAGCAGCTTAAGCCCTACCGGGACAGGGTCTAACTATGGCTACACCTTC. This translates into CASSLSPTGTGSNYGYTF.

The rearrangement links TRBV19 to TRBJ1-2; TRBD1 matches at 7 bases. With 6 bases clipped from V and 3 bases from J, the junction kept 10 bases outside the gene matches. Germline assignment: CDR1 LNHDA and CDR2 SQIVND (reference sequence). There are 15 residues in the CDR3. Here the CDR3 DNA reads TGTGCCAGTAGACAAGGACAGGTCTTTTACTATGGCTACACCTTC. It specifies CASRQGQVFYYGYTF.

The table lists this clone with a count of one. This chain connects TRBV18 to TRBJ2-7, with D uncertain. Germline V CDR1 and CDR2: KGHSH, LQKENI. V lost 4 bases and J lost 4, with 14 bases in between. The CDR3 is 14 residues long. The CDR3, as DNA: TGTGCCAGCTCACTCGTTCATGGGGATTACGAGCAGTACTTC. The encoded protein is CASSLVHGDYEQYF.

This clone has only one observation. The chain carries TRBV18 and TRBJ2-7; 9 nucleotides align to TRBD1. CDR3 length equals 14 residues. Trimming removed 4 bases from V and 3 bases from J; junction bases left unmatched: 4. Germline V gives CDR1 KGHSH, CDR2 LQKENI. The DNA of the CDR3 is TGTGCCAGCTCACTGACAGGGGGTAGCTACGAGCAGTACTTC. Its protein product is CASSLTGGSYEQYF.

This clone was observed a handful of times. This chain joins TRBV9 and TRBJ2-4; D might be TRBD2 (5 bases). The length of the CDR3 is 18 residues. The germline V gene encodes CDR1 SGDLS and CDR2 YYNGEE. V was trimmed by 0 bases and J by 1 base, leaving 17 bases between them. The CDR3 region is CASSVGSSRGSAKNIQYF. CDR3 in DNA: TGTGCCAGCAGCGTAGGCTCGAGCAGAGGGTCGGCCAAAAACATTCAGTACTTC.

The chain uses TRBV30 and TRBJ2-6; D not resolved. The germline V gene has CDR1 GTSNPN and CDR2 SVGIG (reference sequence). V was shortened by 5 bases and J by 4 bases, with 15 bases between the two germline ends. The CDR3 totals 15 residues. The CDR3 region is CAWASFRAGANVLTF. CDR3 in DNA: TGTGCCTGGGCGTCTTTTCGGGCCGGGGCCAACGTCCTGACTTTC.

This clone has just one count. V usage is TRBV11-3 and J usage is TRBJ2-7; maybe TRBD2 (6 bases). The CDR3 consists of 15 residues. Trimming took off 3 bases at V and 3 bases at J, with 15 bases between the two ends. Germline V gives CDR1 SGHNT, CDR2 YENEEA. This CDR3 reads CASSFPPGLNYEQYF. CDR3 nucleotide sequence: TGTGCCAGCAGCTTTCCCCCGGGACTCAACTACGAGCAGTACTTC.

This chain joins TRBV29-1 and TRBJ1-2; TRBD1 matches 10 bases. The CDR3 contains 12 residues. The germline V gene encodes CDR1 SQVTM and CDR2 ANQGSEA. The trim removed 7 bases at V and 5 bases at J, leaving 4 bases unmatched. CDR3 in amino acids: CSAEGQGYGYTF. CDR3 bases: TGCAGCGCCGAGGGACAGGGGTATGGCTACACCTTC.

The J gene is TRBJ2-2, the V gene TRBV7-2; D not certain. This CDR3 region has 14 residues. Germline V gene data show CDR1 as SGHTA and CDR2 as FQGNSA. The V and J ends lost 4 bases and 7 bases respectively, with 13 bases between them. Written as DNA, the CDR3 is TGTGCCAGCAGCTCCCTAGTGTTGAGCGGGGAGCTGTTTTTT. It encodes CASSSLVLSGELFF.

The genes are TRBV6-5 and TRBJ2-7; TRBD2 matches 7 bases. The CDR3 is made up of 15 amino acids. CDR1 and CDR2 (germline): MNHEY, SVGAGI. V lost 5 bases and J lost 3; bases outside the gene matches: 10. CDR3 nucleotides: TGTGCCAGCAGTCTAGCGCGGCGGGAGCTCTACGAGCAGTACTTC. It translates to CASSLARRELYEQYF.

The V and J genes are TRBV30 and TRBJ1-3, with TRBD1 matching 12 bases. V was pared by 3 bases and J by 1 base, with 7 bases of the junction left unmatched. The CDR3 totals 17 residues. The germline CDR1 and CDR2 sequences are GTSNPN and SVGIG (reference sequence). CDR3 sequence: CAWRLGTGGFSGNTIYF. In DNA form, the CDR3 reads TGTGCCTGGAGGCTAGGGACAGGGGGCTTTTCTGGAAACACCATATATTTT.

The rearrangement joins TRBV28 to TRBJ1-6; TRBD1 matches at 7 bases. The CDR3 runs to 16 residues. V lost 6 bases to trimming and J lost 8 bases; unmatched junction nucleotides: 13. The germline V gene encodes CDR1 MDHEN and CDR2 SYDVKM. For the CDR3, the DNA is TGTGCCAGCAGCTTTGCCGTTGGGACAGAAGATTCACCCCTCCACTTT. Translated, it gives CASSFAVGTEDSPLHF.

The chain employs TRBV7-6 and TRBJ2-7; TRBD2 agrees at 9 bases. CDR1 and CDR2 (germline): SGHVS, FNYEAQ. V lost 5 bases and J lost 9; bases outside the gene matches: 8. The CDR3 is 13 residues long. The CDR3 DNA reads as TGTGCCAGCAGCCCAGGCGGGGGGGGCGGGCAGTACTTC. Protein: CASSPGGGGGQYF.

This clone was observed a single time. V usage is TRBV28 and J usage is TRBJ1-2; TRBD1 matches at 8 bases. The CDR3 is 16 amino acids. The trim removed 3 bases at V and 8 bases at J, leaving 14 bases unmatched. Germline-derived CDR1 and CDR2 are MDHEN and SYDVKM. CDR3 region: CASSFPAGGLSGGYTF. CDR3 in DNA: TGTGCCAGCAGTTTCCCGGCAGGGGGCTTATCGGGAGGCTACACCTTC.

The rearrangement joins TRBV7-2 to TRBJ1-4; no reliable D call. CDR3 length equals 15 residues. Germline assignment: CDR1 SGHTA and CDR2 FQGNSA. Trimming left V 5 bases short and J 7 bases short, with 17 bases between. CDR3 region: CASSQDRMYGEKLFF. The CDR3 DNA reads TGTGCCAGCAGCCAGGACCGGATGTACGGTGAAAAACTGTTTTTT.

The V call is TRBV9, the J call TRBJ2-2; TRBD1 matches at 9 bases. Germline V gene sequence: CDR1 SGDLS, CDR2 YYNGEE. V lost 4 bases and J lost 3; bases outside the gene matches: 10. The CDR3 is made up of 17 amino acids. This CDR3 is CASSPRIWTGDTGELFF. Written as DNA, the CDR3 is TGTGCCAGCAGCCCGAGGATTTGGACAGGGGACACCGGGGAGCTGTTTTTT. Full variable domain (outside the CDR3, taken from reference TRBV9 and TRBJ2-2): DSGVTQTPKHLITATGQRVTLRCSPRSGDLSVYWYQQSLDQGLQFLIQYYNGEERAKGNILERFSAQQFPDLHSELNLSSLELGDSALYFCASSPRIWTGDTGELFFGEGSRLTVL.

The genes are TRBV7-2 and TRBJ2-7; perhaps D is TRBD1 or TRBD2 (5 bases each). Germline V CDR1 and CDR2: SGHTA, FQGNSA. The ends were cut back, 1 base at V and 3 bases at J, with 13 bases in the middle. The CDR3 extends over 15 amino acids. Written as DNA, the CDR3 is TGTGCCAGCAGCTTAGTGGGGACGGGTCACTACGAGCAGTACTTC. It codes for CASSLVGTGHYEQYF.

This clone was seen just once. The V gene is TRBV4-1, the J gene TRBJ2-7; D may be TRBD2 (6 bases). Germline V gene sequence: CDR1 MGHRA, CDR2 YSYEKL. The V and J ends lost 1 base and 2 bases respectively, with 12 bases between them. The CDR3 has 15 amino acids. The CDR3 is CASSQVLASPYEQYF. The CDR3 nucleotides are TGCGCCAGCAGCCAAGTCCTAGCGTCCCCCTACGAGCAGTACTTC.